Below are 25 T cell receptor beta chains sequenced from a single sample in a study of T cell responses to AZD1222 COVID-19 vaccine. Some clones are missing from TCRdb's copy, which holds only in-frame ones; the method was immunoSEQ multiplex PCR. This repertoire shows approximately 90,000 clones, roughly 90% found once; its top ten account for less than 3.5%. The source material was peripheral blood, sampled on day 0 of AZD1222 vaccination. Receptor source: an adult in good health.

The chain carries TRBV5-4 and TRBJ1-2; 7 positions match TRBD1. The CDR3 runs to 14 residues. Losses at the gene ends were 2 bases for V and 6 bases for J; bases not matched to a gene: 7. Germline CDR1 reads SGHNT; CDR2 reads YYREEE (reference sequence). The CDR3 bases are TGTGCCAGCAGCTTAGAAGGGGGCTCGAATGGCTACACCTTC. Its protein product is CASSLEGGSNGYTF.

The CDR3 reads CASSSSSVGGGYNEQFF. In nucleotides, the CDR3 is TGCGCCAGCAGCTCCTCTAGCGTAGGAGGGGGTTACAATGAGCAGTTCTTC. V gene TRBV5-1 combines with J gene TRBJ2-1; either TRBD1 or TRBD2 may fit D (6 bases each). CDR1 and CDR2 from the germline V gene are SGHRS and YFSETQ. With 3 bases removed from V and 4 bases from J, the gap between germline ends came to 20 bases. The CDR3 totals 17 residues.

This clone has just one count. The V and J genes are TRBV6-1 and TRBJ2-7, with D maybe TRBD1 (6 bases). The CDR3 extends over 11 amino acids. In germline, CDR1 is MNHNS, CDR2 SASEGT. V gave up 1 base and J gave up 10 bases, with 8 bases separating them. The CDR3 region is CASSEEGVQYF. CDR3 coding DNA: TGTGCCAGCAGTGAAGAGGGGGTTCAGTACTTC.

This clone was recorded once. The chain employs TRBV3-1 (or the pseudogene TRBV3-2) and TRBJ2-1, with TRBD2 as a possible D gene (6 bases). Germline V gives CDR1 LGHDT, CDR2 YNNKEL (reference sequence). The V and J ends lost 4 bases and 9 bases respectively, with 16 bases between them. This CDR3 is built from 14 residues. The CDR3 DNA reads TGTGCCAGCAGCCCCCCGCGGGGTGAGTCTGAGCAGTTCTTC. The encoded protein is CASSPPRGESEQFF.

The chain has TRBV24-1 and TRBJ1-5, with unresolved D. The CDR3 spans 15 residues. Trimming removed 3 bases from V and 2 bases from J, with 10 bases in between. Germline values: CDR1 KGHDR, CDR2 SFDVKD. The CDR3, as DNA: TGTGCCACCAGTGATCCGGCTGGGGGCAATCAGCCCCAGCATTTT. This encodes CATSDPAGGNQPQHF.

The chain has TRBV29-1 and TRBJ2-5; 13 bases match TRBD2. Germline assignment: CDR1 SQVTM and CDR2 ANQGSEA. The CDR3 runs to 13 residues. The CDR3 DNA follows: TGCAGTGGGACTAGCGGGGCCCAAGAGACCCAGTACTTC. Protein: CSGTSGAQETQYF.

This chain joins TRBV14 and TRBJ2-5; the D is unclear. Germline V gene sequence: CDR1 SGHDN, CDR2 FVKESK. The germline V and J ends were trimmed by 2 bases and 5 bases, with 6 bases remaining between them. The CDR3 length is 12 residues. The CDR3: CASSQSPETQYF. The CDR3 DNA is TGTGCCAGCAGCCAATCCCCCGAGACCCAGTACTTC.

The chain links TRBV5-6 to TRBJ1-6; D ambiguous. This CDR3 contains 17 residues. V shed 0 bases and J shed 1 base, with 11 bases lying between them. CDR1 SGHDT and CDR2 YYEEEE come from the germline V gene. This chain's CDR3 is CASSLGRSGSYNSPLHF. In nucleotides, the CDR3 is TGTGCCAGCAGCTTGGGAAGGTCGGGGTCCTATAATTCACCCCTCCACTTT.

V usage is TRBV27 and J usage is TRBJ2-7, with 13 positions matching TRBD2. The CDR3 length is 15 residues. Germline values: CDR1 MNHEY, CDR2 SMNVEV (reference sequence). V lost 6 bases, J lost 7 bases, and 9 bases stayed unmatched. The CDR3 bases are TGTGCCAGCAGGGCCGGGACTAGCGGGACCTTGGAGCAGTACTTC. This translates into CASRAGTSGTLEQYF.

The gene calls are TRBV28 and TRBJ2-1; TRBD2 matches 9 bases. The CDR3 is made up of 17 amino acids. The trim removed 3 bases at V and 7 bases at J, leaving 13 bases unmatched. Germline CDR1 reads MDHEN; CDR2 reads SYDVKM. CDR3 DNA: TGTGCCAGCAGTTTCGTAGCGGGAGATGGCACAAAGAATGAGCAGTTCTTC. Translating it yields CASSFVAGDGTKNEQFF.

DNA for the CDR3: TGTGCCAGCAAAGGCACAGGTCTAGGGGGTACCTACAATGAGCAGTTCTTC. This translates into CASKGTGLGGTYNEQFF. This chain connects TRBV27 to TRBJ2-1; possible D gene TRBD1, 6 bases. From germline, CDR1 is MNHEY and CDR2 SMNVEV (reference sequence). V lost 7 bases, J lost 2 bases, and 21 bases lay in between. The CDR3 covers 17 residues.

This chain connects TRBV7-8 to TRBJ1-6; D is unresolved. There are 15 residues in the CDR3. The germline V gene has CDR1 SGHVS and CDR2 FQNEAQ. V was pared by 1 base and J by 4 bases, with 8 bases between. The CDR3 DNA reads TGTGCCAGCAGCTTAGGGGATACATATAATTCACCCCTCCACTTT. Its protein product is CASSLGDTYNSPLHF.

The chain couples TRBV6-1 to TRBJ2-7; 8 positions match TRBD2. Germline CDR1 and CDR2: MNHNS and SASEGT. The CDR3 consists of 15 residues. V lost 3 bases and J lost 3; bases outside the gene matches: 7. For the CDR3, the DNA is TGTGCCAGCAGTGATCCGTCGGGGGGGAACTACGAGCAGTACTTC. Its translation: CASSDPSGGNYEQYF.

This chain joins TRBV18 and TRBJ1-5; D is perhaps TRBD1 (6 bases). Germline-derived CDR1 and CDR2 are KGHSH and LQKENI. V was shortened by 2 bases and J by 0 bases, with 26 bases between the two germline ends. The CDR3 runs to 21 residues. The CDR3 protein is CASSPYPLSAGAKYSNQPQHF. The CDR3 bases are TGTGCCAGCTCACCATACCCCCTTTCCGCAGGGGCCAAATATAGCAATCAGCCCCAGCATTTT.

The gene calls are TRBV28 and TRBJ1-5; maybe TRBD1 (6 bases). Trimming removed 3 bases from V and 4 bases from J, with 19 bases in between. CDR3 length: 17 amino acids. The germline V gene encodes CDR1 MDHEN and CDR2 SYDVKM. The DNA of the CDR3 is TGTGCCAGCAGTTTTTCTCGTTGGGGACAAGAAAATCAGCCCCAGCATTTT. Its translation: CASSFSRWGQENQPQHF.

This clone showed up just a few times. This chain connects TRBV19 to TRBJ1-3, with TRBD1 matching 7 bases. The CDR3 contains 17 residues. Trimming removed 7 bases from V and 0 bases from J; junction bases left unmatched: 12. Germline lookup yields CDR1 LNHDA and CDR2 SQIVND (reference sequence). The CDR3 nucleotides read TGTGCCAGTAAGGGGGCTGGAGGGACCCGCTCTGGAAACACCATATATTTT. It yields the protein CASKGAGGTRSGNTIYF.

The chain recombines TRBV6-5 with TRBJ1-1, with 7 bases lining up with TRBD1. The CDR3 spans 14 residues. V lost 5 bases, J lost 1 base, and 4 bases stayed unmatched. Germline CDR1 is MNHEY and CDR2 is SVGAGI. The CDR3 loop is CASSQHRGNTEAFF. CDR3 bases: TGTGCCAGCAGTCAACACAGGGGGAACACTGAAGCTTTCTTT.

The rearrangement joins TRBV18 to TRBJ1-2; 11 bases match TRBD1. CDR1 KGHSH and CDR2 LQKENI come from the germline V gene. With 3 bases clipped from V and 4 bases from J, the junction kept 4 bases outside the gene matches. This CDR3 is built from 15 residues. The CDR3, as DNA: TGTGCCAGCTCACCTGTGGGACAGGGGGGCTATGGCTACACCTTC. Translated: CASSPVGQGGYGYTF.

The chain joins TRBV2 to TRBJ2-5, with D unclear. V was trimmed by 4 bases and J by 4 bases, leaving 16 bases between them. This CDR3 is built from 15 residues. From germline, CDR1 is SNHLY and CDR2 FYNNEI. The CDR3 loop reads CASSATYGDSETQYF. The CDR3 bases are TGTGCCAGCAGTGCGACGTACGGTGATTCAGAGACCCAGTACTTC.

This chain uses TRBV4-1 with TRBJ1-3; D gene ambiguous. V dropped 0 bases and J dropped 3 bases, with 9 bases sitting between them. This CDR3 has 15 amino acids. CDR1 is MGHRA and CDR2 is YSYEKL in the germline V gene. CDR3 region: CASSQDGGNGNTIYF. The CDR3 coding sequence is TGCGCCAGCAGCCAAGACGGCGGGAATGGAAACACCATATATTTT.

The V call is TRBV10-3, the J call TRBJ2-1; D is possibly TRBD1 or TRBD2 (6 bases each). Trimming removed 6 bases from V and 8 bases from J, with 14 bases in between. CDR3 length: 13 amino acids. The germline gives CDR1 ENHRY, CDR2 SYGVKD. CDR3 DNA: TGTGCCATCAGAGGAGGAAGGGGGGATGAGCAGTTCTTC. It specifies CAIRGGRGDEQFF.

CDR3 nucleotides: TGCAGCGTTGCGGGACAGGGTACCCCTCCGTATGGCTACACCTTC. This sequence encodes CSVAGQGTPPYGYTF. The V and J genes are TRBV29-1 and TRBJ1-2; 9 bases agree with TRBD1. CDR1 is SQVTM, CDR2 ANQGSEA, per germline. Trimming removed 4 bases from V and 5 bases from J; junction bases left unmatched: 11. The CDR3 is 15 amino acids.

The rearrangement uses TRBV28 and TRBJ1-4; D unresolved. CDR3 length equals 15 residues. Trimming left V 5 bases short and J 3 bases short, with 13 bases between. Germline V gene lookup returns CDR1 MDHEN and CDR2 SYDVKM. The DNA for the CDR3 is TGTGCCAGCAGTCCCGGTATGAGTCCTAATGAAAAACTGTTTTTT. This translates into CASSPGMSPNEKLFF.

The V call is TRBV2, the J call TRBJ1-2, with 10 nucleotides matching TRBD1. This CDR3 region has 12 residues. The germline gives CDR1 SNHLY, CDR2 FYNNEI. J was trimmed by 8 bases and V by 7 bases; bases with no gene match: 4. CDR3 DNA: TGTGCCAGCAAAGGACAGGGGGAAGGCTACACCTTC. Translated: CASKGQGEGYTF.

This chain links TRBV6-5 with TRBJ1-5; D might be TRBD1 (5 bases). The CDR3 contains 14 residues. The germline V gene has CDR1 MNHEY and CDR2 SVGAGI. V lost 2 bases, J lost 1 base, and 6 bases lay in between. DNA for the CDR3: TGTGCCAGCAGTTACGACAGAAGCAATCAGCCCCAGCATTTT. Translating it yields CASSYDRSNQPQHF.